This T cell receptor (beta chain) was sequenced in a study of identical twins. Study-level results: Invariant MAIT and iNKT cells are populations that could partly confound zero-insertion analyses.

Carrying unique molecular identifiers, the cDNA also gained a universal primer site through template switching. TCRdb called the 5' RACE reads again in MiXCR, with one record for every CDR3 protein. Altogether 1.5 million to 2 million distinct CDR3 sequences are present, under 35% being singletons, with the ten largest covering approximately 0.29%. There are 14 residues in the CDR3. Germline values: CDR1 MNHEY, CDR2 SMNVEV (reference sequence). V lost 3 bases to trimming and J lost 2 bases; unmatched junction nucleotides: 4. This clonotype was observed many times. Its target is unknown. The chain combines TRBV27 with TRBJ2-7; the match to TRBD1 covers 7 bases. This TCR was sampled from a newborn girl in good health. The source material was cord blood. CDR3 DNA: TGTGCCAGCAGTTTTGCAGGGGGTGCCTACGAGCAGTACTTC. This codes for CASSFAGGAYEQYF.